This T cell receptor (beta chain) was sequenced in a study of blood T cells in healthy people across ages. A sample-barcoded 5' primer and a J-beta primer mix were used in a second PCR of roughly 7 to 11 cycles. A tag from a template-switch adaptor with 12 random nucleotides marked each cDNA molecule. Each CDR3 protein is one row after TCRdb ran MiXCR on the 5' RACE reads. There are around 650,000 distinct CDR3 sequences in the sample; around 38% occur only once, and around 32% lies in the top ten. Isolation of PBMCs gave at least 6.5 million cells per sample. Points from the study as a whole: TCR beta diversity was tightly associated with the proportion of naive T cells.

Worth noting for this clonotype: What it binds is unknown.

The ends lost 4 bases at V and 11 bases at J; junction bases unmatched: 15. The CDR3 is 15 residues long. Germline V gene lookup returns CDR1 SGHAT and CDR2 FQNNGV. The V and J genes are TRBV11-2 and TRBJ2-5, with TRBD1 identical over 8 bases. The sequenced sample was blood. This receptor was obtained from a man aged 80 or over in good health. This CDR3 reads CASSSTGGWDNEQYF. CDR3 bases: TGTGCCAGCAGCTCCACAGGGGGGTGGGACAATGAGCAGTACTTC.